This T cell receptor beta chain was identified during a study of Ad26.COV2.S vaccination and SARS-CoV-2 variants. On the study more broadly: The authors gave Ad26.COV2.S intramuscularly, either once or twice 56 days apart.

The data were produced by immunoSEQ multiplex PCR, yet TCRdb's version contains in-frame clones alone and is incomplete. The repertoire holds roughly 700,000 clones, with more than 80% as singletons. Documented treatment: roughly 20 received Ad26.COV2.S at low or high dose, single or two shots; roughly five received placebo; per-sample allocation not given. At day 63 after the first vaccine or placebo injection, samples were drawn. Remarks on this clone: Its antigen is not identified.

Notes on the study in general: The TCR breadth and depth analyses may have produced an underestimate of total T cell responses.

V lost 1 base and J lost 4, with 10 bases in between. The CDR3 runs 15 residues. Per germline, CDR1 SGHNT and CDR2 YENEEA. The rearrangement uses TRBV11-3 and TRBJ2-2, with D perhaps TRBD2 (6 bases). This specimen was peripheral blood, taken in a trial of Ad26.COV2.S vaccine versus placebo. This TCR was sampled from a person between 18 and 60 years old who received the Ad26.COV2.S COVID-19 vaccine or a placebo. The CDR3 DNA is TGTGCCAGCAGCTTAGGCGGGGTCCCCACCGGGGAGCTGTTTTTT. Encoded protein: CASSLGGVPTGELFF.